This T cell receptor beta chain derives from a study of blood T cell repertoires in COVID-19. Profiled with immunoSEQ multiplex PCR; TCRdb holds only in-frame clones, not every one. The profile covers a few hundred thousand clones, with more than 65% appearing a single time and 9.7% taken by the ten largest. The germline V gene encodes CDR1 SNHLY and CDR2 FYNNEI. The CDR3 spans 12 residues. The ends were cut back, 8 bases at V and 0 bases at J, with 7 bases in the middle. Sequencing was carried out using peripheral blood. This sequence was found in a man aged 50 to 59 with active or convalescent COVID-19. V gene TRBV2 combines with J gene TRBJ1-2, with a possible D match to TRBD1 (5 bases). The CDR3 loop is CASGGTNYGYTF. The CDR3 DNA sequence: TGTGCCAGCGGGGGGACTAACTATGGCTACACCTTC.